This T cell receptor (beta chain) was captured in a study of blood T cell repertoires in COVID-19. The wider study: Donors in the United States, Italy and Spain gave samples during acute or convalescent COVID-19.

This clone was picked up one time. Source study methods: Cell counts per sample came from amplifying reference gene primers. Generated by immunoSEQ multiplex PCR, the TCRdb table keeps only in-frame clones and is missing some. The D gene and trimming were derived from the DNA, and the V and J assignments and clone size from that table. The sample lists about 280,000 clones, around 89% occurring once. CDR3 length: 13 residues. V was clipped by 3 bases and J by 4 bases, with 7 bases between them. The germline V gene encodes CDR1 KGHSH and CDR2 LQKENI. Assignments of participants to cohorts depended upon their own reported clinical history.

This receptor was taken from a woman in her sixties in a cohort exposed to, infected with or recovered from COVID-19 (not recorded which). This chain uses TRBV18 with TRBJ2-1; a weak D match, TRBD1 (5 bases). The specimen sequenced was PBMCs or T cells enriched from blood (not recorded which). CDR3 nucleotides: TGTGCCAGCTCACCGGACAAATACAATGAGCAGTTCTTC. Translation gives CASSPDKYNEQFF. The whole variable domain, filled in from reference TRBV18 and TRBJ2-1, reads NAGVMQNPRHLVRRRGQEARLRCSPMKGHSHVYWYRQLPEEGLKFMVYLQKENIIDESGMPKERFSAEFPKEGPSILRIQQVVRGDSAAYFCASSPDKYNEQFFGPGTRLTVL.